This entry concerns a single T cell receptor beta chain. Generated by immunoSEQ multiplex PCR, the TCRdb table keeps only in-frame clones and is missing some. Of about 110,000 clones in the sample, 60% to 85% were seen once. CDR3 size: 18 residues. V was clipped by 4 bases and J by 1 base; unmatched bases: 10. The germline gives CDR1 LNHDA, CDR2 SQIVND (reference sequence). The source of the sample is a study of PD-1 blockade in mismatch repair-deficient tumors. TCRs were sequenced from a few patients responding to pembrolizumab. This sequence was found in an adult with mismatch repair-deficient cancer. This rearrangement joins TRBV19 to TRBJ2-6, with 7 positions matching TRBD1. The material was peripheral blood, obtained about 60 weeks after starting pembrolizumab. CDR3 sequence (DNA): TGTGCCAGTAGTACAACGGACAGGATAGTTTCTGGGGCCAACGTCCTGACTTTC. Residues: CASSTTDRIVSGANVLTF.